This T cell receptor beta chain was sequenced in a study of OX40 agonist ivuxolimab in advanced cancers. Background on the study: It was ivuxolimab, an agonistic anti-OX40 (CD134) antibody, that patients were treated with.

Sampling of blood occurred at baseline, cycle 4 day 1, and cycle 7 day 1. Study observations and caveats: CD4+ and CD8+ blood T cells expanded clonally by week 6 at 0.1 to 3.0 mg/kg.

For this clone: What it binds is not known.

The V and J ends lost 5 bases and 5 bases, in that order; junction bases with no gene match: 8. The CDR3 is 14 residues long. Germline-derived CDR1 and CDR2 are SGHNT and YENEEA. The table came from immunoSEQ multiplex PCR; TCRdb's copy has only in-frame clones and leaves some out. The sample carries 60,000 or so clones, around 85% recorded once. The sequences come from CD4+ or CD8+ T cells sorted from blood, collected in a trial of the OX40 agonist ivuxolimab. This chain uses TRBV11-3 with TRBJ1-1, with 7 bases lining up with TRBD1. The TCR sequence derives from an adult with an advanced solid tumor such as melanoma, head and neck, liver or kidney cancer. The DNA of the CDR3 is TGTGCCAGCAGCGAAGACAGGGATCAAACTGAAGCTTTCTTT. Its protein is CASSEDRDQTEAFF.